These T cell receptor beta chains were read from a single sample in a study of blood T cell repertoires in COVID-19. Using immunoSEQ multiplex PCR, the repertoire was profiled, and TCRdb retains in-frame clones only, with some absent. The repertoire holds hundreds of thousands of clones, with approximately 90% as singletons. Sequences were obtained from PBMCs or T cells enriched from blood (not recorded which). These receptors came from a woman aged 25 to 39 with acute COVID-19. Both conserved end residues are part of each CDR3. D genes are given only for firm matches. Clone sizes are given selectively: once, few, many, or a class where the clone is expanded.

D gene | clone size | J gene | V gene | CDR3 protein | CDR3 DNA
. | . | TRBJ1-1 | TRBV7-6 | CASSLVQGTYTEAFF | TGTGCCAGCAGCTTAGTTCAGGGTACGTACACTGAAGCTTTCTTT
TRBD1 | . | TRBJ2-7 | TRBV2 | CAGGTGWYEQYF | TGTGCCGGCGGGACAGGGTGGTACGAGCAGTACTTC
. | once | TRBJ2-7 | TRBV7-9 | CASSLLGNEQYF | TGTGCCAGCAGCTTACTCGGGAACGAGCAGTACTTC
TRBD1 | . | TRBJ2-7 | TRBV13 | CASSPNTGVYEQYF | TGTGCCAGCAGCCCCAACACAGGGGTCTACGAGCAGTACTTC
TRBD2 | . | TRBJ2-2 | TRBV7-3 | CASSLGGGSYANTGELFF | TGTGCCAGCAGCTTAGGCGGGGGGAGCTACGCGAACACCGGGGAGCTGTTTTTT
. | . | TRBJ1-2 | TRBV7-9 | CASSLTVPNYGYTF | TGTGCCAGCAGCTTAACGGTCCCGAACTATGGCTACACCTTC
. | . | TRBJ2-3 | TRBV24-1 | CATSDWGRTGSDTQYF | TGTGCCACCAGTGATTGGGGGAGGACAGGCTCAGATACGCAGTATTTT
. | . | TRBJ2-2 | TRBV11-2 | CASSSQDRNTGELFF | TGTGCCAGCAGCTCTCAGGACAGGAACACCGGGGAGCTGTTTTTT
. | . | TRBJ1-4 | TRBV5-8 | CASSPRTVATNEKLFF | TGTGCCAGCAGCCCCCGGACAGTAGCAACTAATGAAAAACTGTTTTTT
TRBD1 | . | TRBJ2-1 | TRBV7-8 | CASQRGTETYNEQFF | TGTGCCAGTCAGAGGGGGACAGAGACTTACAATGAGCAGTTCTTC
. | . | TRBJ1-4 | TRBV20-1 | CSASEQMTNEKLFF | TGCAGTGCTAGTGAACAAATGACAAATGAAAAACTGTTTTTT
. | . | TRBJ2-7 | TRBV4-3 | CASSQIPRGTYEQYF | TGCGCCAGCAGCCAAATTCCCCGCGGAACCTACGAGCAGTACTTC
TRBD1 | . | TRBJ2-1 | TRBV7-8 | CASSPDRTGYNEQFF | TGTGCCAGCAGCCCGGACCGGACAGGCTACAATGAGCAGTTCTTC
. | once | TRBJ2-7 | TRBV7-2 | CASSSPRVGEQYF | TGTGCCAGCAGCTCTCCCAGGGTCGGCGAGCAGTACTTC
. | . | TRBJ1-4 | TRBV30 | CAWSQGKHREKLFF | TGTGCCTGGAGTCAGGGCAAGCATCGTGAAAAACTGTTTTTT
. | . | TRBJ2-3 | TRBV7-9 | CASSFGRGEDTQYF | TGTGCCAGCAGCTTTGGCAGGGGTGAAGATACGCAGTATTTT
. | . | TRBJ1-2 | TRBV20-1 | CSARQGQGYTF | TGCAGTGCTAGACAGGGGCAAGGCTACACCTTC
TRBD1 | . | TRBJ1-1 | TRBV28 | CASSALPGQLNTEAFF | TGTGCCAGCAGTGCCCTGCCGGGACAGCTGAACACTGAAGCTTTCTTT
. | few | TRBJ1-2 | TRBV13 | CASSLGTGNYGYTF | TGTGCCAGCAGCTTAGGGACTGGTAACTATGGCTACACCTTC
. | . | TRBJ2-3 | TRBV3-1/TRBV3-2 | CASSQLFAPTDTQYF | TGTGCCAGCAGCCAGTTGTTTGCGCCCACAGATACGCAGTATTTT
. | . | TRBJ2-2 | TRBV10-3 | CAISDLTERDTGELFF | TGTGCCATCAGTGATTTAACGGAGCGGGACACCGGGGAGCTGTTTTTT
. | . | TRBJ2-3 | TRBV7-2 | CASSLILYTDTQYF | TGTGCCAGCAGCCTAATACTGTACACAGATACGCAGTATTTT
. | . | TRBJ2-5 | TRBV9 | CASSVGQGQETQYF | TGTGCCAGCAGCGTGGGGCAGGGGCAAGAGACCCAGTACTTC
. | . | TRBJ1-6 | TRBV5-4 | CASSLQGGSPLHF | TGTGCCAGCAGCTTACAGGGAGGGTCACCCCTCCACTTT
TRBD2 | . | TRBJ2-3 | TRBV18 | CASSQTSGGTDTQYF | TGTGCCAGCTCACAGACTAGCGGGGGCACAGATACGCAGTATTTT
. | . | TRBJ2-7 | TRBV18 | CASSRGGQQEQYF | TGTGCCAGCTCACGGGGGGGCCAGCAGGAGCAGTACTTC
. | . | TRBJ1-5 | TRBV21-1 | CASILCISDQPQHF | TGTGCCAGCATTCTCTGTATATCAGATCAGCCCCAGCATTTT
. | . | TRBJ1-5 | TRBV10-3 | CAISEGETRFQPQHF | TGTGCCATCAGTGAGGGTGAGACAAGATTTCAGCCCCAGCATTTT
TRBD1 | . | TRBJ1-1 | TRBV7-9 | CASTTGTGAGAFF | TGTGCCAGCACCACCGGGACAGGGGCCGGGGCTTTCTTT
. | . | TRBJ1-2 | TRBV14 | CASSQGRGSYGYTF | TGTGCCAGCAGCCAAGGTCGCGGAAGCTATGGCTACACCTTC
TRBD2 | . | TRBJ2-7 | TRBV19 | CASSISGRETYEQYF | TGTGCCAGTAGTATAAGCGGGAGGGAAACCTACGAGCAGTACTTC
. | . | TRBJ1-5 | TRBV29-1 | CSVVDRPNQPQHF | TGCAGCGTTGTGGACAGACCGAATCAGCCCCAGCATTTT
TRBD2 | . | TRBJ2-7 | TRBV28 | CASSLGPRRGAREQYF | TGTGCCAGCAGTTTAGGGCCCCGGCGGGGGGCGCGGGAGCAGTACTTC
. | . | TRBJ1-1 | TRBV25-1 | CASSSPRLNTEAFF | TGTGCCAGCAGTTCGCCACGGTTGAACACTGAAGCTTTCTTT
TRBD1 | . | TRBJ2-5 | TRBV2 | CASRVLGQGGLGETQYF | TGTGCCAGCAGGGTGCTCGGACAGGGGGGTCTCGGGGAGACCCAGTACTTC
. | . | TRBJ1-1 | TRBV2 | CASLGTRDTEAFF | TGTGCCAGCCTCGGGACTCGGGACACTGAAGCTTTCTTT
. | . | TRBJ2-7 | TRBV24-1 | CATSDPGRSPYEQYF | TGTGCCACCAGTGACCCAGGGCGGAGTCCCTACGAGCAGTACTTC
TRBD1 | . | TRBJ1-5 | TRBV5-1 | CASSSGQANQPQHF | TGCGCCAGCAGCTCAGGACAGGCGAATCAGCCCCAGCATTTT
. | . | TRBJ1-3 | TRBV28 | CASSPAGGPGNTIYF | TGTGCCAGCAGTCCTGCCGGGGGACCTGGAAACACCATATATTTT
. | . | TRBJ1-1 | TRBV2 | CASLSGLGEAFF | TGTGCCAGCCTCTCGGGGTTAGGTGAAGCTTTCTTT
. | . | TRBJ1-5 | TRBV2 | CASSDRVPNQPQHF | TGTGCCAGCAGTGACCGAGTACCCAATCAGCCCCAGCATTTT
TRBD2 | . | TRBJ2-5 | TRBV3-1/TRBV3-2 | CASSPSGGEETQYF | TGTGCCAGCAGCCCTAGCGGGGGGGAAGAGACCCAGTACTTC
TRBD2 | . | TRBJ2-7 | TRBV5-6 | CASSLPSGGPYEQYF | TGTGCCAGCAGCTTGCCTAGCGGGGGACCCTACGAGCAGTACTTC
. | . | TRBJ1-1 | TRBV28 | CASSSIYWTRGGTEAFF | TGTGCCAGCAGTTCGATCTATTGGACAAGAGGGGGCACTGAAGCTTTCTTT
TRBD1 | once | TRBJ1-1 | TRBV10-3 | CAIRKGQGATEAFF | TGTGCCATCAGGAAGGGACAGGGGGCCACTGAAGCTTTCTTT
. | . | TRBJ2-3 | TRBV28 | CASHPLGGAADTQYF | TGTGCCAGCCATCCTTTAGGAGGAGCGGCAGATACGCAGTATTTT
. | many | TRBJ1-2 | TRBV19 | CASTTGGGTTTGYTF | TGTGCCAGTACCACGGGTGGGGGCACGACCACAGGCTACACCTTC
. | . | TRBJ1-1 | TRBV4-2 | CASSQRQDGQNTEAFF | TGTGCCAGCAGCCAGCGGCAGGACGGACAGAACACTGAAGCTTTCTTT
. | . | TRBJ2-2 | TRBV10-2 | CASSATGNTGELFF | TGCGCCAGCAGTGCTACAGGAAACACCGGGGAGCTGTTTTTT
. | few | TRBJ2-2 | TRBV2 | CASRGRANTGELFF | TGTGCCAGCAGGGGCAGGGCTAATACCGGGGAGCTGTTTTTT
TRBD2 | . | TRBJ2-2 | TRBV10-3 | CAISATSGGSLTGELFF | TGTGCCATCAGTGCAACTAGCGGAGGATCTCTGACCGGGGAGCTGTTTTTT
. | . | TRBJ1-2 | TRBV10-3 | CAISQTGTSYGYTF | TGTGCCATCAGCCAGACCGGGACAAGCTATGGCTACACCTTC
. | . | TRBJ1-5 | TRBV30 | CAWSKGSSNQPQHF | TGTGCCTGGAGTAAGGGGTCCAGCAATCAGCCCCAGCATTTT
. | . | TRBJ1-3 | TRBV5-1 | CASSLAGTGNTIYF | TGCGCCAGCAGCTTGGCGGGGACTGGAAACACCATATATTTT
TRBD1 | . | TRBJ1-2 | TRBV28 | CASSADRLYGYTF | TGTGCCAGCAGTGCGGACAGGCTTTATGGCTACACCTTC